This record looks at one T cell receptor beta chain sequence and its context. What it recognizes is unknown. The data were obtained in a study of T cells after yellow fever vaccination. The V end was cut by 1 base, the J end by 5 bases, with 12 bases between. The CDR3 length is 14 residues. Germline lookup yields CDR1 SGHTA and CDR2 FQGNSA. TCRdb redid the calling of the 5' RACE reads with MiXCR, one entry per CDR3 protein. The data contain about 260,000 distinct CDR3 sequences, over 10% of them seen just once; the ten biggest clones take up about 0.51%. Points from the study as a whole: Primary-vaccination clones mostly resurfaced post-booster (more than 95% CD4, approximately 89% CD8).

Sequenced here: CD4+ T cells sorted from PBMCs, sampled 45 days after the yellow fever booster vaccination. This clonotype was obtained from a man under 40 who received the YFV17D yellow fever vaccine. V usage is TRBV7-2 and J usage is TRBJ2-7; D not certain. This CDR3 reads CASSLGPTADEQYF. The DNA of the CDR3 is TGTGCCAGCAGCTTAGGTCCGACCGCGGACGAGCAGTACTTC.